The TCR beta chain under discussion was sequenced for a study of sequential checkpoint blockade in melanoma. Study-wide background: Randomization was 1:1 between first-line nivolumab→ipilimumab and ipilimumab→nivolumab. After both sequences, patients received maintenance nivolumab.

The assay was immunoSEQ multiplex PCR, and TCRdb's table has in-frame clones only and misses some. The sample consists of about 28,000 clones, 60% to 85% of them appearing once. Described treatment: randomized to nivolumab then ipilimumab (arm A) or the reverse (arm B). None of the patients previously received DNA-damaging chemotherapy. Live CD3+CD8+ CD19− CD56− cells were sorted from PBMCs. V trimming: 6 bases; J trimming: 6 bases; junction bases outside the gene matches: 17. The CDR3 covers 17 residues. Germline loops: CDR1 SGHVS, CDR2 FNYEAQ. This clonotype was sampled from a human donor with melanoma. The V and J genes are TRBV7-6 and TRBJ2-3; 8 bases match TRBD2. Sequences were derived from CD8+ T cells sorted from blood (inferred from file names), sampled from a patient given nivolumab and ipilimumab in sequence. CDR3 sequence (DNA): TGTGCCAGCAGTCCAACGGGAGGGAGGGGTGGGTCCGATACGCAGTATTTT. The encoded protein is CASSPTGGRGGSDTQYF. Combining the CDR3 with reference TRBV7-6 and TRBJ2-3 gives the whole variable domain GAGVSQSPRYKVTKRGQDVALRCDPISGHVSLYWYRQALGQGPEFLTYFNYEAQQDKSGLPNDRFSAERPEGSISTLTIQRTEQRDSAMYRCASSPTGGRGGSDTQYFGPGTRLTVL.